Listed below are T cell receptor beta chains from one sample, sequenced in a study of cytomegalovirus exposure and HLA in healthy donors. TCRdb's copy holds only in-frame clones and misses some; the assay was immunoSEQ multiplex PCR. This table has around 95,000 clones, approximately 79% appearing once. The source material was PBMCs. The receptors derive from a male donor in good health and CMV-seronegative. Each CDR3 is given with its conserved first and last residue. A D gene is named only where the DNA matches it firmly.

D,V,CDR3
.,TRBV5-1,CASSLAGNEKLFF
TRBD1,TRBV4-3,CASSQRTGEMETQYF
.,TRBV27,CASSFIFPGHHSGNTIYF
TRBD2,TRBV4-2,CASSQVGAGSKTYEQYF
TRBD1,TRBV27,CASSPLQGGTDTQYF
TRBD2,TRBV15,CATSRGEGQETQYF
TRBD1,TRBV2,CASRPTGAHYGYTF
.,TRBV9,CASSVVVGGLNNEQFF
TRBD1,TRBV6-6,CASSLRQGAMNTEAFF
.,TRBV19,CASEQGAGNTIYF
.,TRBV19,CASSSREGTGELFF
.,TRBV28,CASIWALNTEAFF
.,TRBV28,CASSSRKNGVEGETQYF
.,TRBV28,CASSLSAVAGRVTKNIQYF
.,TRBV28,CASRTGGFYNEQFF
.,TRBV4-1,CASSQVALVRGANYEQYF
.,TRBV27,CASSLSSTGTTTEAFF
.,TRBV6-1,CASRGPQETQYF
TRBD2,TRBV28,CASSFWTSGIGEQYF
.,TRBV9,CASSVGSGTSEKLFF
TRBD2,TRBV14,CASSQSTSGIKNIQYF
.,TRBV5-4,CASSQGAVQETQYF
.,TRBV5-1,CASSLEGVSSYNEQFF
.,TRBV19,CASSTGYGYTF
TRBD2,TRBV19,CASSREGPYEQYF
TRBD2,TRBV10-3,CAISDKTSGRTDTQYF
TRBD1,TRBV5-1,CASSLYRQGAQSNEQFF
.,TRBV7-9,CASSLDTGGTSTDTQYF
TRBD1,TRBV30,CAWRSNRGNIYEQYF
TRBD1,TRBV5-4,CASSLGTGDPSEQYF
.,TRBV28,CASSTYLPVTEAFF
TRBD1,TRBV5-8,CASTPGQGFYGYTF
.,TRBV11-2,CASSSEIYNEQFF
.,TRBV9,CASSQTGTDTQYF
TRBD1,TRBV27,CASSPGTGGSEQYF
.,TRBV18,CASSNQQGSPQYF
TRBD2,TRBV5-1,CASSLGAGVNNEQFF
.,TRBV7-9,CASSLGGTGELFF
.,TRBV27,CASSLEGDTRYYEQYF
TRBD2,TRBV7-8,CASRVTSGRMNTGELFF
TRBD2,TRBV9,CASSLTSGQETQYF
.,TRBV27,CASSFGTGGDNEQFF
TRBD2,TRBV7-3,CASSLGREIDTQYF
TRBD2,TRBV28,CASTKGLAGEVSYNEQFF
TRBD2,TRBV5-4,CASSFPGKVREWNEQFF
TRBD1,TRBV4-2,CASSQEGQGVDEQYF
.,TRBV2,CASKGGGGNTEAFF
TRBD1,TRBV6-4,CASSIGTGGTGELFF
TRBD2,TRBV6-1,CASNRLAGGKDTQYF
TRBD2,TRBV27,CASSSERTSGRRSYEQYF
TRBD1,TRBV28,CASSLSGGQGRGTGNTIYF
TRBD2,TRBV13,CASSAGRVAGSTDTQYF
TRBD1,TRBV27,CASSPDRGWPKVDLSYEQYF
TRBD2,TRBV30,CAWSLGLAGADTQYF
.,TRBV27,CASSPRRSLLQDNEQFF